Listed below are T cell receptor beta chains from one sample, sequenced in a study of cytomegalovirus exposure and HLA in healthy donors. The table came from immunoSEQ multiplex PCR; TCRdb's copy has only in-frame clones and leaves some out. The sample shows some 240,000 clones, 70% to 90% of them seen only once. Sequenced input: PBMCs. The receptors here all came from a woman under 40 in good health and CMV-seropositive. Each CDR3 is given with its conserved first and last residue. Each record gives: D gene, V gene, clone size, J gene, CDR3 protein, CDR3 DNA. The D gene is left open where the match is weak. The size field is filled for only some rows; it gives once, few, many or a size class.

>NA|TRBV6-6|NA|TRBJ1-3
CASSYRDTIYF
TGTGCCAGCAGTTATCGAGACACCATATATTTT
>TRBD2|TRBV5-1|NA|TRBJ2-5
CASSLASAGVETQYF
TGCGCCAGCAGCTTGGCTTCTGCGGGAGTAGAGACCCAGTACTTC
>TRBD2|TRBV5-1|NA|TRBJ2-4
CASSLAVSGRAGGNIQYF
TGCGCCAGCAGCTTGGCCGTTAGCGGGAGGGCCGGGGGAAACATTCAGTACTTC
>NA|TRBV2|NA|TRBJ1-4
CASRPTGKLFF
TGTGCCAGCAGGCCCACTGGAAAACTGTTTTTT
>TRBD2|TRBV2|NA|TRBJ2-7
CASSHGSRGVTYEQYF
TGTGCCAGTTCTCATGGGAGCCGGGGGGTAACCTACGAGCAGTACTTC
>TRBD2|TRBV4-1|NA|TRBJ2-1
CASSQEVPEIAGDGYEQFF
TGCGCCAGCAGCCAAGAAGTCCCTGAAATAGCGGGAGACGGCTATGAGCAGTTCTTC
>NA|TRBV7-3|once|TRBJ2-5
CASSLQGSLYQETQYF
TGTGCCAGCAGCTTACAAGGGAGCCTGTACCAAGAGACCCAGTACTTC
>NA|TRBV5-6|NA|TRBJ1-5
CASSLGGGSNQPQHF
TGTGCCAGCAGCTTGGGAGGGGGAAGCAATCAGCCCCAGCATTTT
>TRBD1|TRBV5-1|NA|TRBJ1-1
CASSQGGLTGGTEAFF
TGCGCCAGCAGCCAGGGGGGGCTAACAGGGGGCACTGAAGCTTTCTTT
>NA|TRBV4-1|once|TRBJ2-7
CASSLPGEPPGYEQYF
TGCGCCAGCAGCCTCCCTGGGGAGCCCCCAGGTTACGAGCAGTACTTC
>NA|TRBV5-1|NA|TRBJ2-5
CASSLAETQYF
TGCGCCAGCAGCTTGGCGGAGACCCAGTACTTC
>NA|TRBV19|NA|TRBJ1-1
CASSISLLYTEAFF
TGTGCCAGTAGTATCTCCCTCCTTTACACTGAAGCTTTCTTT
>NA|TRBV30|NA|TRBJ2-3
CAWRKTSTDTQYF
TGTGCCTGGAGGAAGACAAGCACAGATACGCAGTATTTT
>NA|TRBV29-1|few|TRBJ2-2
CSVELPGELFF
TGCAGCGTTGAACTCCCCGGGGAGCTGTTTTTT
>NA|TRBV5-1|NA|TRBJ2-2
CASSLDRVDGELFF
TGCGCCAGCAGCTTGGACAGGGTGGACGGGGAGCTGTTTTTT